Listed below are T cell receptor beta chains from one sample, sequenced in a study of blood T cell repertoires in COVID-19. Clones were sequenced by immunoSEQ multiplex PCR, and TCRdb holds only the in-frame ones, with some missing. The table lists roughly 100,000 clones, roughly 85% of them singletons. The source material was peripheral blood. These receptor sequences come from a woman of 80 years or more with acute or convalescent COVID-19. The CDR3 runs from the conserved cysteine through the conserved F or W. Clone size, where shown, is once, few, many, or a class for clones that have expanded.

- | TRBV5-1 | CASSWTSNGRAANEQFF
- | TRBV5-4 | CASSPGQTDTQYF
- | TRBV28 | CASNGQGYQPQHF
- | TRBV3-1/TRBV3-2 | CASSPAGTSGSTDTQYF
- | TRBV6-5 | CASSYLGQGNYGYTF
- | TRBV18 | CASSPQEGNEKLFF
- | TRBV24-1 | CATSGTGGLATEAFF
- | TRBV3-1/TRBV3-2 | CASSPRGREAFF
- | TRBV5-6 | CASSSDSTNYGYTF
once | TRBV7-2 | CASSSFIDQPQHF
- | TRBV24-1 | CATSDLNSQSGYTF
- | TRBV23-1 | CASSQERRGDTEAFF
- | TRBV10-3 | CAITSGLAGNEQYF
- | TRBV3-1/TRBV3-2 | CASSQFRSGANVLTF
many | TRBV7-9 | CASSFPFPNTGELFF
once | TRBV2 | CASSLDRDTEAFF
- | TRBV5-1 | CASSPDREGYTF
- | TRBV7-2 | CASRPSGRASEQYF
once | TRBV28 | CASRGGLAGSYNEQFF
- | TRBV10-3 | CAISESGGSYEQYF
- | TRBV12-3/TRBV12-4 | CASSLLQNEQYF
- | TRBV18 | CASSPPGQGNTEAFF
- | TRBV2 | CASNRQQDQPQHF
- | TRBV6-5 | CASSYSGGEKTQYF
- | TRBV7-9 | CATAAGKGTGELFF
- | TRBV5-4 | CASSRARVSNTGELFF
- | TRBV27 | CASSFLGQNTEAFF